This T cell receptor (beta chain) came from a study of CD8+ T cells in alopecia areata. Findings and caveats of the study: Researchers report lesional scalp, most notably alopecia totalis/universalis, outstripped normal scalp in clonality.

Details on this clone: Its specificity is unknown.

Extraction of RNA preceded its reverse transcription into cDNA, which served as the sequencing template. Data came from immunoSEQ multiplex PCR; TCRdb stores just in-frame clones and leaves some out. The table has 150,000 or so clones, more than 75% seen once. The V gene's germline CDR1 is SGHAT and CDR2 FQDESV (reference sequence). V was pared by 8 bases and J by 5 bases, with 20 bases between. The CDR3 is 15 residues long. This TCR was sampled from a human donor with alopecia areata. The specimen was CD8+ T cells sorted from blood, collected at week 0. The rearrangement joins TRBV11-1 to TRBJ2-3, with D possibly being TRBD1 or TRBD2 (5 bases each). The CDR3 is CASAPGGPHGDTQYF. The CDR3 DNA reads TGTGCCAGCGCGCCTGGGGGACCCCACGGAGATACGCAGTATTTT.